This T cell receptor beta chain came from a study of cytomegalovirus exposure and HLA in healthy donors. Overall study: Approximately 190 million T cells yielded 90 million to 130 million unique TCR beta sequences in earlier analysis. Study conclusions and caveats: CMV antigen specificity was confirmed in vitro for a few CMV-associated chains.

As to this clone: The target antigen is unknown.

CDR3 size: 16 residues. Trimming left V 1 base short and J 8 bases short, with 20 bases between. CDR1 is LGHNA, CDR2 YSLEER, per germline. PCR employed 60 Vbeta and 13 Jbeta primers. Clones were sequenced by immunoSEQ multiplex PCR, and TCRdb holds only the in-frame ones, with some missing. Here the sample spans roughly 160,000 clones, around four fifths being singletons. The chain joins TRBV4-3 to TRBJ1-2; no clear D. The TCR originated in a man aged 50-60 years in good health and CMV-seropositive. The sample consisted of PBMCs. This CDR3 reads CASSQGFAMFDRGYTF. The CDR3 DNA follows: TGCGCCAGCAGCCAAGGGTTTGCTATGTTCGATCGGGGCTACACCTTC.